This section outlines one TCR beta chain sequence together with its context. This specimen belongs to a study of T-cell reconstitution after alpha-beta-depleted transplantation in children. A TCRbeta library incorporating unique molecular identifiers was prepared. MiXCR, run by TCRdb on the PCR reads, gives a single entry per CDR3 protein. The sample has around 490,000 distinct CDR3 sequences, over 9.5% seen once. This receptor was taken from a female patient between 2 and 15 years old who had a stem cell transplant for aplastic anemia, so the T cells may come from the graft donor. Sequenced here: PBMCs, mostly from graft donor cells, sampled 180 days after TCRalphabeta/CD19-depleted stem cell transplant.

The CDR3 loop reads CASRIRKRLRQAFF. DNA of the CDR3: TGTGCCAGCAGAATCCGGAAGAGGCTTAGGCAAGCTTTCTTT. The gene calls are TRBV12-3 or TRBV12-4 and TRBJ1-1; the D is unclear. The CDR3 is 14 amino acids. Trimming stripped 6 bases from V and 9 bases from J, with 20 bases between.